Shown below are 20 T cell receptor beta chains from a single sample sequenced in a study of blood T cell repertoires in COVID-19. Method: immunoSEQ multiplex PCR; TCRdb's copy keeps in-frame clones and lacks some. Among about 250,000 clones listed, roughly 88% were seen once. The sample was peripheral blood. The receptors come from a man aged 80 or over with acute or convalescent COVID-19.

The chain combines TRBV6-5 with TRBJ2-2, with D perhaps TRBD2 (5 bases). V was clipped by 6 bases and J by 7 bases, with 15 bases between them. The CDR3 is made up of 14 amino acids. Germline CDR1 is MNHEY and CDR2 is SVGAGI. The CDR3 loop reads CASSNNGRGGELFF. CDR3 coding DNA: TGTGCCAGCAGCAACAACGGCCGGGGCGGGGAGCTGTTTTTT.

V gene TRBV7-6 combines with J gene TRBJ1-4; 7 nucleotides line up with TRBD1. The germline gives CDR1 SGHVS, CDR2 FNYEAQ. The CDR3 length is 17 residues. Losses at the gene ends were 5 bases for V and 0 bases for J; bases not matched to a gene: 9. CDR3 bases: TGTGCCAGCAGCCTGACAGGGATAGTTGCAACTAATGAAAAACTGTTTTTT. Encoded protein: CASSLTGIVATNEKLFF.

This chain joins TRBV6-5 and TRBJ1-1; D unresolved. Germline CDR1 reads MNHEY; CDR2 reads SVGAGI. The CDR3 covers 13 residues. V was cut by 7 bases and J by 5 bases, with 14 bases left in between. Written as DNA, the CDR3 is TGTGCCAGCACCACCCGGAGTTGGACTGAAGCTTTCTTT. Translating it yields CASTTRSWTEAFF.

This clone has just a few counts. The genes are TRBV11-2 and TRBJ2-2; TRBD1 aligns across 7 bases. The J segment lost 7 bases and the V segment lost 5 bases, leaving 4 bases of the junction unmatched. The CDR3 runs 13 residues. Germline loops: CDR1 SGHAT, CDR2 FQNNGV. Here the CDR3 reads CASSAGGSGELFF. As DNA, the CDR3 is TGTGCCAGCAGCGCAGGGGGAAGCGGGGAGCTGTTTTTT.

J is TRBJ1-4 and V is TRBV6-6; D may be TRBD1 (6 bases). CDR1 and CDR2 from the germline V gene are MNHNY and SVGAGI (reference sequence). Between the trimmed V and J ends, which lost 5 bases and 0 bases, there was a span of 16 bases. There are 17 residues in the CDR3. The CDR3 protein is CASSPQYRAATNEKLFF. The CDR3 DNA sequence: TGTGCCAGCAGTCCCCAATACAGGGCGGCAACTAATGAAAAACTGTTTTTT.

V usage is TRBV5-1 and J usage is TRBJ2-7; 8 bases fit TRBD1. The CDR3 runs to 13 residues. Germline V gives CDR1 SGHRS, CDR2 YFSETQ. Trimming removed 4 bases from V and 6 bases from J; junction bases left unmatched: 6. CDR3 residues: CASSKGQVPEQYF. CDR3 in DNA: TGCGCCAGCAGCAAGGGACAGGTGCCCGAGCAGTACTTC.

The chain recombines TRBV10-3 with TRBJ2-2; the D is unclear. There are 16 residues in the CDR3. The germline V and J ends were trimmed by 10 bases and 5 bases, with 23 bases remaining between them. Germline CDR1 is ENHRY and CDR2 is SYGVKD. The CDR3 spells CATSSGSRLGTGELFF. The CDR3 region has the DNA TGTGCCACCTCTTCGGGTAGCCGATTGGGTACCGGGGAGCTGTTTTTT.

The chain recombines TRBV7-2 with TRBJ1-4; 8 nucleotides match TRBD1. Germline V lookup: CDR1 SGHTA, CDR2 FQGNSA. V gave up 0 bases and J gave up 7 bases; unmatched junction bases: 4. The CDR3 totals 15 residues. DNA of the CDR3: TGTGCCAGCAGCTTAGCAGTGACAGGGGCTGAAAAACTGTTTTTT. It specifies CASSLAVTGAEKLFF.

V and J are TRBV28 and TRBJ1-1, with D unresolved. Germline CDR1 MDHEN, CDR2 SYDVKM. V gave up 4 bases and J gave up 11 bases, with 14 bases separating them. The CDR3 has 12 amino acids. The CDR3 DNA sequence: TGTGCCAGCAGTTACGGCACCTGGGAGGCTTTCTTT. It codes for CASSYGTWEAFF.

CDR3 in DNA: TGTGCCAGCAGATTGCCGTGGGACAGATTTAGCAATCAGCCCCAGCATTTT. Translated, it gives CASRLPWDRFSNQPQHF. The V call is TRBV6-4, the J call TRBJ1-5; 7 positions agree with TRBD1. The germline V gene encodes CDR1 MRHNA and CDR2 SNTAGT. J lost 0 bases, V lost 6 bases, and 11 bases had no gene match. There are 17 residues in the CDR3.

This chain links TRBV6-6 with TRBJ2-2, with 7 positions matching TRBD1. CDR1 and CDR2 (germline): MNHNY, SVGAGI (reference sequence). The CDR3 extends over 14 amino acids. V lost 8 bases to trimming and J lost 2 bases; unmatched junction nucleotides: 5. The CDR3 loop is CASEQGPNTGELFF. Written as DNA, the CDR3 is TGTGCCAGCGAACAGGGGCCCAACACCGGGGAGCTGTTTTTT.

The chain employs TRBV6-5 and TRBJ2-5; 7 bases are shared with TRBD1. The CDR3 is made up of 14 amino acids. Looked up from germline, CDR1 is MNHEY and CDR2 is SVGAGI. V gave up 5 bases and J gave up 2 bases; unmatched junction bases: 5. CDR3 in amino acids: CASSIPGQQETQYF. CDR3 DNA: TGTGCCAGCAGTATTCCGGGACAGCAAGAGACCCAGTACTTC.

This chain connects TRBV4-2 to TRBJ1-4; D perhaps matches TRBD1 (5 bases). This CDR3 contains 13 residues. Looked up from germline, CDR1 is LGHNA and CDR2 is YNFKEQ. V was trimmed by 1 base and J by 7 bases, leaving 7 bases between them. This CDR3 reads CASSQVRGEKLFF. The CDR3 DNA follows: TGTGCCAGCAGCCAAGTAAGGGGTGAAAAACTGTTTTTT.

The chain employs TRBV24-1 and TRBJ2-1, with a weak D call TRBD2 (6 bases). This CDR3 spans 14 amino acids. Germline V gene sequence: CDR1 KGHDR, CDR2 SFDVKD. V was pared by 0 bases and J by 10 bases, with 12 bases between. CDR3 in amino acids: CATSDLGLGREQFF. CDR3 nucleotides: TGTGCCACCAGTGATTTGGGGTTGGGGAGGGAGCAGTTCTTC.

This chain uses TRBV5-4 with TRBJ1-3, with D possibly TRBD1 on 5 matching bases. The V and J ends lost 1 base and 0 bases respectively, with 11 bases between them. CDR1 is SGHNT, CDR2 YYREEE, per germline (reference sequence). The length of the CDR3 is 16 residues. The CDR3 protein is CASSLMGQYSGNTIYF. CDR3 in DNA: TGTGCCAGCAGCTTGATGGGGCAATACTCTGGAAACACCATATATTTT.

The chain has TRBV4-3 and TRBJ2-1; 10 bases are a match to TRBD1. V lost 0 bases to trimming and J lost 7 bases; unmatched junction nucleotides: 3. The germline gives CDR1 LGHNA, CDR2 YSLEER. The CDR3 has 15 amino acids. The CDR3 here is CASSQDRTGGNEQFF. The CDR3 DNA reads TGCGCCAGCAGCCAAGATCGGACAGGGGGGAATGAGCAGTTCTTC.

V and J are TRBV9 and TRBJ2-3; 10 bases are a match to TRBD1. The V and J ends lost 3 bases and 6 bases, in that order; junction bases with no gene match: 13. This CDR3 is built from 17 residues. Germline values: CDR1 SGDLS, CDR2 YYNGEE. CDR3 nucleotides: TGTGCCAGCAGCGCTTACGACAGGGGGCATACAGAGGATACGCAGTATTTT. This sequence encodes CASSAYDRGHTEDTQYF.

V is TRBV5-4 and J is TRBJ1-1; no clear D. Trimming left V 0 bases short and J 7 bases short, with 13 bases between. The CDR3 sequence is 14 residues long. Germline lookup yields CDR1 SGHNT and CDR2 YYREEE (reference sequence). The CDR3 DNA reads TGTGCCAGCAGCTTGGAAGGTCGAGCAGGTGAAGCTTTCTTT. Protein: CASSLEGRAGEAFF.

The CDR3 here is CASSYLQDIDEQYF. The CDR3 DNA reads as TGTGCCAGCAGTTACTTACAGGACATCGACGAGCAGTACTTC. This chain uses TRBV6-5 with TRBJ2-7, with D perhaps matching TRBD1 (5 bases). The CDR3 covers 14 residues. V was clipped by 1 base and J by 5 bases, with 12 bases between them. Germline-derived CDR1 and CDR2 are MNHEY and SVGAGI.

The chain carries TRBV4-1 and TRBJ2-3, with 8 nucleotides matching TRBD1. There are 18 residues in the CDR3. Trimming cost V 0 bases and J 3 bases; bases outside gene matches: 11. Germline CDR1 MGHRA, CDR2 YSYEKL. The CDR3 region is CASSQETSGTGLTDTQYF. In nucleotides, the CDR3 is TGCGCCAGCAGCCAAGAAACCTCTGGGACAGGCCTTACAGATACGCAGTATTTT.